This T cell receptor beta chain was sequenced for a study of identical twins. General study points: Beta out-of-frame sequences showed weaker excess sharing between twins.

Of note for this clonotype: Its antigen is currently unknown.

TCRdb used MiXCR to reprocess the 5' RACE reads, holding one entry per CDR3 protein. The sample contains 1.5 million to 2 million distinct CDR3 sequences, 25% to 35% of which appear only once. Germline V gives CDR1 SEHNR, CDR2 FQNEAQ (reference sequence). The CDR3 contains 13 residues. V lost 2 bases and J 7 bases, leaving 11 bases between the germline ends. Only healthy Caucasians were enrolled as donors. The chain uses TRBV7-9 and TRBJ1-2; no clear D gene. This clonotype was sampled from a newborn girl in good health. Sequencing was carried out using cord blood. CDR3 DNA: TGTGCCAGCAGCTTATTATTGTTGGTTGGCTACACCTTC. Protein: CASSLLLLVGYTF.